This TCR beta chain originates from a study of shared clonotypes between healthy human individuals. Germline V lookup: CDR1 MNHEY, CDR2 SVGAGI. The CDR3 contains 11 residues. V lost 6 bases and J lost 5, with 8 bases in between. Genomic DNA per cell subset filled all wells of several immunoSEQ plates. Per sorted-subset replicate PCR, input was around 200 ng DNA, representing tens of thousands of T cell genomes. Using immunoSEQ multiplex PCR, the repertoire was profiled, and TCRdb retains in-frame clones only, with some absent. The data contain about 2.4 million clones, 90% to 95% of them singletons. About this clone itself: Its antigen remains unknown.

Study-wide findings and caveats: The authors expected sequencing depth to affect clonotype sharing among donors.

Each sample came from a Caucasian adult donor living in Nashville, Tennessee. This chain links TRBV6-5 with TRBJ2-7; D gene unclear. The sequenced material came from naive CD4+ T cells sorted from blood. Sample subset: CD45RA+ positively selected. This sequence was found in a man younger than 35 in good health. The CDR3 coding sequence is TGTGCCAGCAGCACGTATAACGAGCAGTACTTC. Amino acid sequence: CASSTYNEQYF.